What follows are 27 T cell receptor beta chains derived from one specimen sequenced in a study of blood T cell repertoires in COVID-19. Profiled with immunoSEQ multiplex PCR; TCRdb holds only in-frame clones, not every one. The sample lists 200,000 to 250,000 clones, about nine tenths occurring once. Sequencing input: peripheral blood. The receptors come from a man aged 25-45 years with COVID-19, enrolled during active disease.

This clone was detected once. The rearrangement links TRBV10-2 to TRBJ1-1; D unclear. V lost 10 bases, J lost 4 bases, and 16 bases lay in between. Germline CDR1 WSHSY, CDR2 SAAADI. This CDR3 has 13 residues. As DNA, the CDR3 is TGCGCCACCCACGGGAGGCAGTCCACTGAAGCTTTCTTT. Protein: CATHGRQSTEAFF.

This chain links TRBV2 with TRBJ2-3, with TRBD2 matching 14 bases. The trim removed 6 bases at V and 2 bases at J, leaving 7 bases unmatched. The CDR3 has 17 residues. Germline V gene sequence: CDR1 SNHLY, CDR2 FYNNEI. The CDR3 spells CASRRWTSGGNTDTQYF. CDR3 DNA sequence: TGTGCCAGCAGACGATGGACTAGCGGGGGGAACACAGATACGCAGTATTTT.

The chain uses TRBV3-1 (or the pseudogene TRBV3-2) and TRBJ1-2; no clear D. Per the germline V gene, CDR1 is LGHDT and CDR2 is YNNKEL (reference sequence). V was shortened by 2 bases and J by 2 bases, with 9 bases between the two germline ends. The CDR3 covers 14 residues. The CDR3: CASSQNGANYGYTF. Here the CDR3 DNA reads TGTGCCAGCAGCCAAAACGGAGCGAACTATGGCTACACCTTC.

The rearrangement uses TRBV5-1 and TRBJ2-2; D might be TRBD2 (7 bases). CDR1 and CDR2 from the germline V gene are SGHRS and YFSETQ. This CDR3 has 14 amino acids. Trimming cost V 6 bases and J 5 bases, with 14 bases left between them. The CDR3 spells CASNREGGTGELFF. DNA of the CDR3: TGCGCCAGCAACAGGGAGGGAGGGACCGGGGAGCTGTTTTTT.

The chain couples TRBV25-1 to TRBJ1-2; 11 nucleotides match TRBD1. V dropped 6 bases and J dropped 2; count of bases not matched to a gene: 2. CDR1 is MGHDK and CDR2 is SYGVNS in the germline V gene. The CDR3 is made up of 14 amino acids. CDR3 loop: CASSRDRGNYGYTF. DNA for the CDR3: TGTGCCAGCAGCCGGGACAGGGGGAACTATGGCTACACCTTC.

The chain is built from TRBV11-1 and TRBJ2-1; TRBD2 matches 8 bases. After removal of 3 bases from V and 10 bases from J, the junction contained 5 bases not matched to a gene. The germline gives CDR1 SGHAT, CDR2 FQDESV (reference sequence). The CDR3 is made up of 13 amino acids. The CDR3 is CASSFGSGEEQFF. CDR3 sequence (DNA): TGTGCCAGCAGCTTCGGTAGCGGGGAGGAGCAGTTCTTC.

The chain recombines TRBV4-1 with TRBJ2-3, with 10 bases matching TRBD2. The germline V gene has CDR1 MGHRA and CDR2 YSYEKL. V shed 1 base and J 1 base; nucleotides not matched to a gene: 5. The CDR3 runs 17 residues. CDR3 loop: CASSQAPSGGGTDTQYF. CDR3 in DNA: TGCGCCAGCAGCCAAGCACCTAGCGGGGGAGGCACAGATACGCAGTATTTT.

The chain uses TRBV15 and TRBJ1-4; TRBD1 is a possible D gene (5 bases). V dropped 1 base and J dropped 5 bases, with 20 bases sitting between them. This CDR3 contains 18 residues. Germline CDR1 LNHNV, CDR2 YYDKDF (reference sequence). The DNA for the CDR3 is TGTGCCACCAGCAGAGGAAGGGGTGGGGGGATTAGGAATGAAAAACTGTTTTTT. This gives the protein CATSRGRGGGIRNEKLFF.

The V gene is TRBV6-6, the J gene TRBJ2-5; possibly TRBD2 for D (7 bases). The V gene's germline CDR1 is MNHNY and CDR2 SVGAGI (reference sequence). With 2 bases removed from V and 5 bases from J, the gap between germline ends came to 15 bases. This CDR3 has 15 residues. CDR3 nucleotide sequence: TGTGCCAGCAGTTACACCAGGGAGGGGGTCGAGACCCAGTACTTC. It specifies CASSYTREGVETQYF.

This chain joins TRBV11-2 and TRBJ2-5; weak D call: TRBD1 (5 bases). CDR3 size: 13 residues. The V and J ends lost 0 bases and 4 bases respectively, with 6 bases between them. Germline V gives CDR1 SGHAT, CDR2 FQNNGV. CDR3 bases: TGTGCCAGCAGCTTAGATAGGGGAGAGACCCAGTACTTC. This gives the protein CASSLDRGETQYF.

This clone showed up just once. The chain has TRBV6-5 and TRBJ1-1; tentative D call: TRBD1 (5 bases). The CDR3 extends over 13 amino acids. Deletions cut 8 bases from V and 0 bases from J, with 10 bases between. Germline CDR1 is MNHEY and CDR2 is SVGAGI. CDR3 protein: CASRSTVNTEAFF. Written as DNA, the CDR3 is TGTGCCAGCCGATCGACAGTGAACACTGAAGCTTTCTTT.

The CDR3 here is CASSGLATDTQYF. The CDR3 nucleotides read TGTGCCAGCAGCGGACTAGCTACAGATACGCAGTATTTT. The chain combines TRBV12-3 or TRBV12-4 with TRBJ2-3; 8 nucleotides align to TRBD2. The CDR3 runs to 13 residues. V lost 6 bases and J lost 3; bases outside the gene matches: 2.

The count of this clone is one. The rearrangement links TRBV15 to TRBJ1-1; the match to TRBD1 covers 9 bases. Trimming removed 9 bases from V and 0 bases from J; junction bases left unmatched: 11. The CDR3 sequence is 16 residues long. Germline V CDR1 and CDR2: LNHNV, YYDKDF (reference sequence). The CDR3 DNA reads as TGTGCCACGGGAGATCCGGGACAGGGACTGAACACTGAAGCTTTCTTT. This encodes CATGDPGQGLNTEAFF.

The V and J genes are TRBV5-4 and TRBJ2-1; D unresolved. The germline V and J ends were trimmed by 0 bases and 4 bases, with 5 bases remaining between them. The CDR3 runs to 13 residues. CDR1 is SGHNT and CDR2 is YYREEE in the germline V gene (reference sequence). The CDR3 bases are TGTGCCAGCAGCTTGGGGCAGTACAATGAGCAGTTCTTC. It encodes CASSLGQYNEQFF.

The chain recombines TRBV6-6 with TRBJ2-7; D unresolved. The CDR3 length is 11 residues. V lost 8 bases and J 6 bases, leaving 11 bases between the germline ends. Germline lookup yields CDR1 MNHNY and CDR2 SVGAGI (reference sequence). DNA for the CDR3: TGTGCCAGCTCCCCGTCGGGCGAGCAGTACTTC. Protein product: CASSPSGEQYF.

The chain is built from TRBV11-2 and TRBJ2-5; 11 nucleotides align to TRBD2. Trimming removed 4 bases from V and 2 bases from J; junction bases left unmatched: 6. Germline CDR1 is SGHAT and CDR2 is FQNNGV. The CDR3 length is 16 residues. CDR3 nucleotides: TGTGCCAGCAGCTGGATAGCGGGGGGGAGACAAGAGACCCAGTACTTC. It translates to CASSWIAGGRQETQYF.

This clone was seen only once. The rearrangement links TRBV30 to TRBJ1-1; a possible D gene is TRBD1 (6 bases). Trimming pared 1 base from V and 5 bases from J, leaving 8 bases between. Germline CDR1 and CDR2: GTSNPN and SVGIG (reference sequence). The CDR3 extends over 12 amino acids. The CDR3 coding sequence is TGTGCCTGGAGTGAGGGGGATACTGAAGCTTTCTTT. Amino acids: CAWSEGDTEAFF.

The chain employs TRBV19 and TRBJ2-1; the match to TRBD1 covers 11 bases. The CDR3 length is 15 residues. The germline V gene encodes CDR1 LNHDA and CDR2 SQIVND (reference sequence). J lost 9 bases, V lost 5 bases, and 9 bases had no gene match. CDR3 protein: CASSPPGQGVGEQFF. The CDR3 DNA is TGTGCCAGTAGTCCTCCGGGACAGGGGGTTGGTGAGCAGTTCTTC.

The chain uses TRBV5-1 and TRBJ1-1; D may be TRBD1 (6 bases). Trimming cost V 4 bases and J 0 bases, with 13 bases left between them. The CDR3 length is 15 residues. Germline CDR1 is SGHRS and CDR2 is YFSETQ. In DNA, the CDR3 is TGCGCCAGCAGCGCCGTAACAGGGATGAACACTGAAGCTTTCTTT. Protein: CASSAVTGMNTEAFF.

V is TRBV4-1 and J is TRBJ1-5, with D perhaps TRBD1 (5 bases). The CDR3 consists of 14 residues. V was cut by 4 bases and J by 3 bases, with 10 bases left in between. Germline assignment: CDR1 MGHRA and CDR2 YSYEKL. The CDR3, as DNA: TGCGCCAGCAGCCGAATACAGGCCAATCAGCCCCAGCATTTT. Translated: CASSRIQANQPQHF.

The chain recombines TRBV20-1 with TRBJ2-5; TRBD2 aligns across 8 bases. The CDR3 is 15 residues long. V lost 3 bases to trimming and J lost 3 bases; unmatched junction nucleotides: 9. Germline assignment: CDR1 DFQATT and CDR2 SNEGSKA (reference sequence). The CDR3 bases are TGCAGTGCTAGTTTCGGGGGGGGAAACGAAGAGACCCAGTACTTC. It is translated as CSASFGGGNEETQYF.

The chain couples TRBV4-1 to TRBJ1-4, with a tentative D call TRBD1 (6 bases). The CDR3 has 17 residues. Trimming took 0 bases from V and 0 from J, leaving 11 bases between them. CDR1 and CDR2 from the germline V gene are MGHRA and YSYEKL. The CDR3 sequence is CASSQESGGTTNEKLFF. DNA for the CDR3: TGCGCCAGCAGCCAAGAAAGTGGGGGCACAACTAATGAAAAACTGTTTTTT.

The V and J genes are TRBV5-1 and TRBJ2-7; 11 bases match TRBD1. CDR3 length: 16 amino acids. The V and J ends lost 4 bases and 3 bases, in that order; junction bases with no gene match: 9. Looked up from germline, CDR1 is SGHRS and CDR2 is YFSETQ. CDR3 protein: CASSRGTGGPLYEQYF. CDR3 DNA: TGCGCCAGCAGCCGGGGGACAGGGGGACCTCTCTACGAGCAGTACTTC.

The V and J genes are TRBV4-1 and TRBJ1-6, with D uncertain. Germline lookup yields CDR1 MGHRA and CDR2 YSYEKL. Trimming left V 2 bases short and J 0 bases short, with 14 bases between. This CDR3 region has 18 residues. For the CDR3, the DNA is TGCGCCAGCAGCCAATTCGGCGGAGTGGGCTCCTATAATTCACCCCTCCACTTT. Translating it yields CASSQFGGVGSYNSPLHF.

The rearrangement joins TRBV6-5 to TRBJ1-6; D might be TRBD1 (6 bases). Germline V lookup: CDR1 MNHEY, CDR2 SVGAGI. This CDR3 is 16 amino acids long. The V and J ends lost 4 bases and 4 bases respectively, with 14 bases between them. The CDR3 sequence: CASSSGQLPYNSPLHF. The CDR3 DNA sequence: TGTGCCAGCAGTTCCGGACAGCTACCGTATAATTCACCCCTCCACTTT.

The chain recombines TRBV3-1 (or the pseudogene TRBV3-2) with TRBJ1-1; a weak D match, TRBD1 (5 bases). This CDR3 region has 15 residues. The V end was cut by 0 bases, the J end by 6 bases, with 14 bases between. Germline V gives CDR1 LGHDT, CDR2 YNNKEL (reference sequence). The CDR3: CASSQDRRGDAEAFF. The DNA of the CDR3 is TGTGCCAGCAGCCAAGATCGGAGGGGCGACGCTGAAGCTTTCTTT.

This chain joins TRBV18 and TRBJ2-3, with 7 bases identical to TRBD1. Looked up from germline, CDR1 is KGHSH and CDR2 is LQKENI. V shed 6 bases, J shed 6 bases, and the junction held 12 bases outside the gene matches. The CDR3 length is 15 residues. This CDR3 reads CASSQTGPAGDTQYF. DNA of the CDR3: TGTGCCAGCTCTCAGACAGGGCCCGCTGGGGATACGCAGTATTTT.